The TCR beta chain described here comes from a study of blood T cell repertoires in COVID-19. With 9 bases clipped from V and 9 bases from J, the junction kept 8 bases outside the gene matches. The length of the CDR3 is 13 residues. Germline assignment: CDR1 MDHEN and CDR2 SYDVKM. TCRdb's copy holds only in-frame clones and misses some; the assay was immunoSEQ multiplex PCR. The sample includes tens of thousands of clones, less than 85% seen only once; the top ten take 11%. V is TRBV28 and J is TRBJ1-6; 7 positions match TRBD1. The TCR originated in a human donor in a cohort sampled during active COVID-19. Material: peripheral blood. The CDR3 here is CASKTGDFSPLHF. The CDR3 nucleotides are TGTGCCAGTAAAACAGGGGATTTTTCACCCCTCCACTTT.